This TCR beta chain was identified during a study of cytomegalovirus exposure and HLA in healthy donors (TCRdb year 2017). As for the study more broadly: According to a later analysis, one platform produced both the 100 to 150 validation repertoires and the 730 or so repertoires of the first cohort. The study aimed to test whether signatures of past pathogen exposure could be identified by cataloging public T cell receptors. Besides the first cohort of 666 subjects, a separate validation cohort made up of 95 to 150 different subjects was used. To predict cytomegalovirus infection status, the study combined high-throughput TCR immunosequencing, statistical association of individual TCRs with disease status, and machine learning.

The donors were included in the validation cohort of roughly 120 subjects, a group kept apart from the approximately 690-subject first cohort. Study-level results and caveats: While some public TCRs were present in many individuals, most TCR sequences turned up only very rarely across donors. Cytomegalovirus status was reported to be diagnosed by the classifier with high specificity and sensitivity in both the original and validation cohorts. According to the authors, the approach could potentially be generalized to other disease states and immunological phenotypes. A few of the identified cytomegalovirus-associated TCR beta chains were confirmed in vitro to be specific for cytomegalovirus antigens. Of the cluster scores, 90% to 95% were above 0 in a later analysis, which found that TCRs clustered in the first cohort also tended to co-occur in the 95 to 150 validation repertoires. All 110 or so repertoires were used to score co-occurrence in the validation cohort in a later analysis, because that analysis had no HLA typing for the cohort. The study gave a list of 150 to 200 TCR beta chains associated with cytomegalovirus.

The library was produced with the immunoSEQ multiplex PCR assay. From the authors' description of their analysis: A statistical classification framework was built for diagnosing cytomegalovirus status from the catalog of TCR beta chain sequences. TCRdb took over this immuneACCESS table, retaining in-frame rearrangements with V and J assigned. Such tables are incomplete; in checked studies, under half of the missing clones stem from an unresolved V gene, and the remainder is unexplained. V and J calls and clone size come straight from that table; D and trimming were deduced from the DNA. This sample is represented by tens of thousands of clones; roughly 94% of them were singletons. The ten largest clonotypes hold approximately 2.1% of the sample. In this sample, this clone turned up once. What this receptor recognizes is not known. Per-base quality was not reported, and no clone a single base away is much larger than it.

The material sequenced was PBMCs. The sequence was obtained from a man younger than 35 in good health and CMV-seronegative.

The CDR3 is CAWRFRDRDYGYTF. The sequenced DNA is TGTGCCTGGAGGTTCCGGGACAGGGACTATGGCTACACCTTC. Recombination linked TRBV30 to TRBJ1-2; TRBD1 agrees with 9 junctional bases. Reading the germline V gene (reference sequence) gives CDR1 GTSNPN and CDR2 SVGIG. Counted from cysteine to phenylalanine, this CDR3 has 14 amino acids. Of all the DNA, just the CDR3 is kept, 42 bases in frame from base 1. V trim: 3 bases; J trim: 3 bases; unmatched bases: 5.